This TCR beta chain stems from a study of cytomegalovirus exposure and HLA in healthy donors. As concerns this clone: The antigen is undetermined.

Study-wide points: In vitro confirmation showed three CMV-associated chains to be CMV antigen specific.

TCRdb's copy holds only in-frame clones and misses some; the assay was immunoSEQ multiplex PCR. The sample lists fewer than 200,000 clones, about 80% seen once, with approximately 3% in the top ten. The CDR3 covers 14 residues. Germline V gene data show CDR1 as SGHTA and CDR2 as FQGNSA. J gave up 4 bases and V 3 bases, and 4 bases lay outside the gene matches. The sequence came from a woman between 18 and 29 years old in good health and CMV-seropositive. The sequenced sample was PBMCs. The V call is TRBV7-2, the J call TRBJ1-1; TRBD1 matches at 8 bases. The CDR3 nucleotides read TGTGCCAGCAGCTTCCCGGACAGGGTCACTGAAGCTTTCTTT. Its translation is CASSFPDRVTEAFF.